This T cell receptor beta chain was captured by sequencing in a study of regulatory T cells in long-lasting Graves disease (dated by TCRdb to about 2021). Background on the whole study: In the newly diagnosed Graves' disease group, patients had been taking antithyroid drugs for less than 3 months. Patients with persistent Graves' disease were compared with patients with newly diagnosed Graves' disease using TCR sequencing and RNA sequencing of peripheral blood. A total of about 33 samples underwent TCR sequencing: about 13 from persistent and approximately 20 from newly diagnosed Graves' disease patients. The study was conducted in China and was registered as a clinical trial. On the study overall, not on this receptor specifically: Sequencing and analysis were limited to the TCR beta chain. More public clonotypes were shared among persistent patients (over 2,500) than among newly diagnosed patients (approximately 930). As a limitation, the authors acknowledged that the small sample size may reduce accuracy. Because the primary lesion, thyroid tissue, could not be accessed, the study looked at peripheral blood alone. Persistent Graves' disease patients showed lower TCR Shannon entropy and fewer highly expanded clones than newly diagnosed patients, suggesting clonal expansion. Persistent disease showed preferential use of TRBV28, TRBJ1-2 and TRBJ2-5, whereas newly diagnosed disease favored TRBV20-1 and TRBJ2-1.

This clonotype has a handful of counts. This receptor's antigen is unknown. Within one base of it there is no much larger clone, and no base qualities were kept. The sample's time point label, decoded: newly diagnosed GD, antithyroid drugs for less than 3 months. For both TCR sequencing and RNA sequencing, RNA was extracted from PBMCs using TRIzol. The diagnosis of Graves' disease followed American Thyroid Association guidelines. Patients were recruited from an endocrinology department in Xi'an, China. From each patient, roughly 9 milliliters of peripheral blood was collected into an EDTA anticoagulant tube. Ficoll Paque Plus density gradient separation was used to isolate PBMCs, and no additional T cell sorting was done. RNA quality was checked with an Agilent 2100 Bioanalyzer and agarose gel, and concentration with a NanoDrop 2000. The library relied on multiplex PCR. Sequencing was performed on an Illumina HiSeq 4000. TCR beta libraries were built with iRepertoire HTBI primers and Arm-PCR amplification of CDR3 regions. PCR products were gel purified before sequencing. In the paper's pipeline: A total of 62 TRBV and some 13 TRBJ segments were identified across samples and were used for gene usage analysis of CDR3 amino acid clonotypes. Filtered high-quality paired reads were merged into contigs using COPE and FqMerger. BLAST was used to align contigs to the IMGT TRBV, TRBD and TRBJ reference genes, and CDR3 was defined following IMGT. Any clonotype with a frequency above 0.1% was classified as a highly expanded clone. Repertoire diversity was measured by Shannon entropy, and V-J evenness by the Gini coefficient. Clonotypes shared by more than one individual were considered public. Using fastp at Q25 and MiXCR, TCRdb reprocessed the public reads and kept productive beta chains. Records with the same CDR3 protein are collapsed into one entry carrying the most frequent genes and DNA. The V and J calls here are based on TCRdb, not the publication. For this sample there are hundreds of thousands of distinct CDR3 sequences; approximately 16% appear just once. The ten largest clones add up to 20% to 30% of the sample.

The CDR3 numbers 15 residues from cysteine through phenylalanine. The retained sequence is limited to the CDR3, 45 bases, with the frame set at the first base. V is cut back by 0 bases and J by 6 bases, with 9 bases in the junction unmatched. The germline V gene encodes CDR1 SGDLS and CDR2 YYNGEE. The same sample was also studied in work on T cells in Graves' hyperthyroidism and ophthalmopathy. Per that second paper: Graves' hyperthyroidism was defined as stable when no progression to ophthalmopathy occurred over 18 months of follow-up. Hyperthyroidism patients were aged 18 to 65 years and newly diagnosed, with disease duration of less than 2 months. The study excluded patients with uncontrolled infections, other autoimmune diseases, pregnancy or lactation. Diagnoses relied on clinical symptoms, serum thyroxine and TRAb, thyroid ultrasound and orbital computed tomography. The TCR CDR3 was subjected to a first round of RT-PCR using the HTBI primer set and the Qiagen OneStep RT-PCR kit. Most expanded thyroid clonotypes (frequency above 0.001) were also detected in blood, suggesting blood repertoires may reflect thyroid immune responses. A 13 V-J signature model separated ophthalmopathy from stable hyperthyroidism, with just over 85% sensitivity and about 81% specificity in cross-validation and 80%/75% in testing. During validation, the model predicted progression to ophthalmopathy a median of about 6.3 months ahead of onset, with around 65% sensitivity and around 73% specificity. To identify distinguishing TCR V-J signatures, a discovery cohort of about 100 patients was used, comprising some 45 with Graves' ophthalmopathy and approximately 58 with stable Graves' hyperthyroidism. An independent validation cohort of about 20 hyperthyroidism patients and 17 patients who later progressed to ophthalmopathy tested prospective prediction of ophthalmopathy. For training and testing, the 100 or so patients in the discovery cohort were randomly divided in a 7:3 ratio. The study also compared thyroid tissue and blood T-cell repertoires from more than 5 Graves' hyperthyroidism patients. After blood sampling, hyperthyroidism patients were treated with methimazole at a starting dose of 30 mg daily, and ophthalmopathy patients were treated with high-dose intravenous methylprednisolone. Libraries were constructed in a second round of multiplex PCR, after which size selection and purification were performed. The libraries were sequenced on an Illumina HiSeq2000 using paired-end 100 bp reads. SOAPnuke was used to process the raw data, throwing out any read that contained adapters or uncalled bases, had a mean Phred below 15, or lacked an exact constant-primer or identifier match. High-quality paired reads were merged using COPE v1.2.5, and each unique nucleotide sequence was defined as a clonotype. Clonotypes were aligned to IMGT TRBV, TRBD and TRBJ reference segments using MiTCR v1.1. Only V-J combinations with frequency above 0.0001, covering 99.2% of repertoires, were analysed. The TCS score was defined as F50 (clonal expansion) divided by E x V (chaos), with BLOSUM62-based TCRdist calculated between CDR3 peptides within each V-J. Welch's t-statistics and random forest reduced roughly 540 V-J features to some 14, which were used in a naive Bayes classifier (R e1071). No statistical method was used to fix the sample size in advance, and group allocation was not hidden from the investigators. According to the paper, TCR Vbeta CDR3 sequencing was carried out on about 140 peripheral blood samples, which came from fewer than 50 ophthalmopathy, approximately 72 hyperthyroidism and roughly 17 progressor patients.

The sequence came from a woman aged 35-65 years with Graves disease. Donor details come from another sample of the same person, matched by shared clones. This receptor chain uses TRBV9 and TRBJ2-7, and TRBD1 aligns with 7 junction nucleotides. The sample was peripheral blood mononuclear cells (PBMCs), taken at new diagnosis, from a patient treated with antithyroid drugs. The CDR3 corresponds to CASSVEGDRVSEQYF. In nucleotides, the sequence is TGTGCCAGCAGCGTAGAGGGCGACAGGGTAAGCGAGCAGTACTTC.